This entry lists 26 T cell receptor beta chains sequenced from one sample in a study of blood T cell repertoires in COVID-19. Generated by immunoSEQ multiplex PCR, the TCRdb table keeps only in-frame clones and is missing some. The sample shows roughly 110,000 clones, more than 75% of them seen only once. The sequencing sample was made of peripheral blood. The receptors were sampled from a woman in her thirties or forties with acute or convalescent COVID-19.

The chain uses TRBV6-5 and TRBJ2-2; no clear D. The CDR3 has 15 residues. Trimming left V 6 bases short and J 2 bases short, with 13 bases between. Per the germline V gene, CDR1 is MNHEY and CDR2 is SVGAGI. CDR3 protein: CASRPGSRNTGELFF. CDR3 DNA: TGTGCCAGCAGGCCCGGTTCTCGAAACACCGGGGAGCTGTTTTTT.

This clone has a handful of counts. The chain recombines TRBV7-9 with TRBJ2-2, with a possible D match to TRBD1 (6 bases). CDR1 is SEHNR, CDR2 FQNEAQ, per germline (reference sequence). The CDR3 is 16 residues long. V was trimmed by 2 bases and J by 3 bases, leaving 13 bases between them. The CDR3 spells CASSLWRTEHTGELFF. The CDR3 coding sequence is TGTGCCAGCAGCTTATGGCGGACAGAGCACACCGGGGAGCTGTTTTTT. Combining the CDR3 with reference TRBV7-9 and TRBJ2-2 gives the whole variable domain DTGVSQNPRHKITKRGQNVTFRCDPISEHNRLYWYRQTLGQGPEFLTYFQNEAQLEKSRLLSDRFSAERPKGSFSTLEIQRTEQGDSAMYLCASSLWRTEHTGELFFGEGSRLTVL.

The V call is TRBV29-1, the J call TRBJ2-3; 7 bases map to TRBD2. The ends lost 4 bases at V and 2 bases at J; junction bases unmatched: 9. Germline CDR1 is SQVTM and CDR2 is ANQGSEA. This CDR3 comprises 15 residues. CDR3 in amino acids: CSVGNIAGLTDTQYF. Here the CDR3 DNA reads TGCAGCGTTGGTAATATAGCGGGTCTCACAGATACGCAGTATTTT.

A word on this clone: Other DNA sequences within the sample encode an identical CDR3. The chain recombines TRBV7-2 with TRBJ2-7; 9 bases fit TRBD1. The CDR3 totals 13 residues. With V trimmed by 3 bases and J by 3 bases, 0 bases remained unmatched. Germline V CDR1 and CDR2: SGHTA, FQGNSA. For the CDR3, the DNA is TGTGCCAGCAGCTTGACAGGGGGCTACGAGCAGTACTTC. Encoded protein: CASSLTGGYEQYF.

This clone was counted a single time. J is TRBJ1-6 and V is TRBV11-2; no reliable D call. The CDR3 covers 15 residues. The germline V gene encodes CDR1 SGHAT and CDR2 FQNNGV. V was clipped by 5 bases and J by 7 bases, with 15 bases between them. Written as DNA, the CDR3 is TGTGCCAGCAGCCCGCGGGCAGAACCCAATTCACCCCTCCACTTT. Its protein is CASSPRAEPNSPLHF.

The chain's CDR3 is CASSLQGETSDTQYF. The DNA for the CDR3 is TGCGCCAGCAGTCTACAGGGGGAAACGTCAGATACGCAGTATTTT. The chain carries TRBV4-3 and TRBJ2-3, with 8 bases fitting TRBD1. CDR1 and CDR2 (germline): LGHNA, YSLEER. This CDR3 contains 15 residues. V trimming: 6 bases; J trimming: 4 bases; junction bases outside the gene matches: 9.

This chain links TRBV4-2 with TRBJ2-1; 10 positions agree with TRBD2. Germline trimming cut 3 bases from V and 5 bases from J; bases unmatched to any gene: 7. The germline V gene has CDR1 LGHNA and CDR2 YNFKEQ. The CDR3 spans 16 residues. CDR3 protein: CASSQETSGRHNEQFF. CDR3 bases: TGTGCCAGCAGCCAGGAGACTAGCGGGCGTCACAATGAGCAGTTCTTC.

This chain connects TRBV19 to TRBJ2-7, with D unresolved. Trimming stripped 4 bases from V and 5 bases from J, with 9 bases between. The CDR3 totals 12 residues. Germline assignment: CDR1 LNHDA and CDR2 SQIVND (reference sequence). DNA of the CDR3: TGTGCCAGTAGTACTGAGAGGAACGAGCAGTACTTC. Amino acid sequence: CASSTERNEQYF.

The chain carries TRBV5-4 and TRBJ2-5; D gene unclear. The ends were cut back, 2 bases at V and 5 bases at J, with 13 bases in the middle. The CDR3 is 14 amino acids. Germline-derived CDR1 and CDR2 are SGHNT and YYREEE (reference sequence). The CDR3 region has the DNA TGTGCCAGCAGCTTAATAGAGCGAAGGGAGACCCAGTACTTC. Its translation is CASSLIERRETQYF.

This clone was seen only once. The V gene is TRBV6-5, the J gene TRBJ2-7, with 10 bases lining up with TRBD2. The CDR3 sequence is 13 residues long. Germline V gene sequence: CDR1 MNHEY, CDR2 SVGAGI. V shed 8 bases, J shed 7 bases, and the junction held 8 bases outside the gene matches. CDR3 region: CASGAGGPAEQYF. CDR3 sequence (DNA): TGTGCCAGCGGAGCGGGGGGGCCGGCTGAGCAGTACTTC.

The table lists this clone with a count of one. V is TRBV19 and J is TRBJ1-6; D gene ambiguous. This CDR3 has 16 residues. Per the germline V gene, CDR1 is LNHDA and CDR2 is SQIVND (reference sequence). Between the trimmed V and J ends, which lost 6 bases and 0 bases, there was a span of 12 bases. CDR3 protein: CASSTARSSYNSPLHF. CDR3 DNA sequence: TGTGCCAGTAGCACGGCGAGGAGCTCCTATAATTCACCCCTCCACTTT.

A few counts support this clone. The chain joins TRBV6-5 to TRBJ2-2; 7 positions match TRBD2. J gave up 1 base and V 10 bases, and 9 bases lay outside the gene matches. CDR1 is MNHEY, CDR2 SVGAGI, per germline. The CDR3 totals 15 residues. As DNA, the CDR3 is TGTGCCACGATGAGCGGGGCTCTGAACACCGGGGAGCTGTTTTTT. It specifies CATMSGALNTGELFF.

This rearrangement joins TRBV11-2 to TRBJ2-7; perhaps TRBD2 as D (7 bases). This CDR3 spans 13 amino acids. Looked up from germline, CDR1 is SGHAT and CDR2 is FQNNGV. Trimming removed 6 bases at V and 4 bases at J, with 13 bases between. The CDR3 protein is CASRGGGEYEQYF. The CDR3 nucleotides are TGTGCCAGCAGGGGAGGGGGGGAGTACGAGCAGTACTTC.

The rearrangement links TRBV25-1 to TRBJ1-6; possible D gene TRBD1, 5 bases. The CDR3 consists of 14 residues. From germline, CDR1 is MGHDK and CDR2 SYGVNS. With 7 bases removed from V and 6 bases from J, the gap between germline ends came to 13 bases. The CDR3, as DNA: TGTGCCAGCACCCCCCGGGGGGGTAATTCACCCCTCCACTTT. Translating it yields CASTPRGGNSPLHF.

The chain combines TRBV7-2 with TRBJ1-4, with TRBD1 matching 8 bases. Germline CDR1 is SGHTA and CDR2 is FQGNSA. The trim removed 6 bases at V and 8 bases at J, leaving 11 bases unmatched. The CDR3 sequence is 15 residues long. CDR3 sequence (DNA): TGTGCCAGCAGGCAAGGGGCAGGGGGCGGCGAAAAACTGTTTTTT. Encoded protein: CASRQGAGGGEKLFF.

The V and J genes are TRBV28 and TRBJ2-3; TRBD2 matches at 8 bases. CDR3 size: 15 residues. Losses at the gene ends were 6 bases for V and 3 bases for J; bases not matched to a gene: 8. The germline V gene encodes CDR1 MDHEN and CDR2 SYDVKM. This CDR3 is CASRGLGRGTDTQYF. The CDR3 DNA sequence: TGTGCCAGCAGGGGACTAGGGCGGGGTACAGATACGCAGTATTTT.

The V and J genes are TRBV25-1 and TRBJ1-4; 7 bases fit TRBD1. The germline V gene has CDR1 MGHDK and CDR2 SYGVNS. The V gene end was trimmed by 8 bases and the J gene end by 7 bases; junction bases not matched to a gene: 7. This CDR3 region has 13 residues. Here the CDR3 DNA reads TGTGCCAGCCGAAGGGACAGCGTTGAAAAACTGTTTTTT. Residues: CASRRDSVEKLFF.

The chain recombines TRBV6-4 with TRBJ1-1, with 7 positions matching TRBD1. The CDR3 covers 18 residues. Germline-derived CDR1 and CDR2 are MRHNA and SNTAGT. The V gene end was trimmed by 2 bases and the J gene end by 2 bases; junction bases not matched to a gene: 14. In DNA, the CDR3 is TGTGCCAGCAGTGACGCGACAGGGACTGACATCAGCAACACTGAAGCTTTCTTT. It translates to CASSDATGTDISNTEAFF.

V usage is TRBV24-1 and J usage is TRBJ1-2, with D perhaps TRBD1 (5 bases). Germline V gene lookup returns CDR1 KGHDR and CDR2 SFDVKD. The CDR3 contains 18 residues. V shed 4 bases and J shed 5 bases, with 25 bases lying between them. CDR3 nucleotide sequence: TGTGCCACCAGTGACCTCCGACAGATTCTACCTCAACAGTATGGCTACACCTTC. Translation: CATSDLRQILPQQYGYTF.

The V call is TRBV7-9, the J call TRBJ1-2; tentative D call: TRBD1 (5 bases). V gave up 1 base and J gave up 7 bases, with 13 bases separating them. Germline CDR1 reads SEHNR; CDR2 reads FQNEAQ (reference sequence). The CDR3 runs to 14 residues. In nucleotides, the CDR3 is TGTGCCAGCAGCTTAGTGGTGCAGGGTAGTGGCTACACCTTC. This encodes CASSLVVQGSGYTF.

The V call is TRBV6-2 or TRBV6-3, the J call TRBJ2-7; D not certain. The V gene lost 2 bases and the J gene lost 2 bases, with 19 bases spanning the gap. This CDR3 is 17 amino acids long. Per the germline V gene, CDR1 is MNHEY and CDR2 is SVGEGT. The CDR3 sequence is CASSYHLRQVGAYEQYF. Here the CDR3 DNA reads TGTGCCAGCAGTTACCACCTCCGGCAGGTTGGCGCCTACGAGCAGTACTTC.

V gene TRBV9 combines with J gene TRBJ1-6; D gene uncertain. V was trimmed by 0 bases and J by 7 bases, leaving 17 bases between them. CDR3 length equals 17 residues. Per germline, CDR1 SGDLS and CDR2 YYNGEE. CDR3 bases: TGTGCCAGCAGCGTAGACCCTGGACTCACGGGGAATTCACCCCTCCACTTT. Its protein product is CASSVDPGLTGNSPLHF.

V and J are TRBV19 and TRBJ1-1; TRBD1 matches 8 bases. Unmatched junction bases numbered 11, after V lost 6 bases and J lost 5 bases. The CDR3 is made up of 15 amino acids. Germline values: CDR1 LNHDA, CDR2 SQIVND (reference sequence). The CDR3 DNA reads TGTGCCAGTAGAACAGCCCACAGGGGGGGGACTGAAGCTTTCTTT. The encoded protein is CASRTAHRGGTEAFF. The variable domain in full, completed from reference TRBV19 and TRBJ1-1, reads DGGITQSPKYLFRKEGQNVTLSCEQNLNHDAMYWYRQDPGQGLRLIYYSQIVNDFQKGDIAEGYSVSREKKESFPLTVTSAQKNPTAFYLCASRTAHRGGTEAFFGQGTRLTVV.

The chain has TRBV19 and TRBJ1-2, with 8 nucleotides matching TRBD1. Germline trimming cut 2 bases from V and 7 bases from J; bases unmatched to any gene: 9. Germline CDR1 LNHDA, CDR2 SQIVND (reference sequence). CDR3 length: 15 amino acids. The chain's CDR3 is CASSIPTGGVRGYTF. In nucleotides, the CDR3 is TGTGCCAGTAGTATACCTACAGGGGGGGTACGTGGCTACACCTTC.

This rearrangement joins TRBV6-6 to TRBJ1-5; D unresolved. Between the trimmed V and J ends, which lost 6 bases and 7 bases, there was a span of 16 bases. Germline-derived CDR1 and CDR2 are MNHNY and SVGAGI (reference sequence). The CDR3 has 14 residues. CDR3 amino acids: CASSSGSLEQPQHF. DNA of the CDR3: TGTGCCAGCAGCTCCGGGTCCTTGGAACAGCCCCAGCATTTT.

This clone was observed a few times. The V gene is TRBV7-9, the J gene TRBJ2-7; D possibly corresponds to TRBD1 (6 bases). The CDR3 consists of 14 residues. Trimming pared 2 bases from V and 2 bases from J, leaving 10 bases between. Per germline, CDR1 SEHNR and CDR2 FQNEAQ (reference sequence). For the CDR3, the DNA is TGTGCCAGCAGCTTACCATACAGGGCCTACGAGCAGTACTTC. Amino acids: CASSLPYRAYEQYF.